These T cell receptor beta chains were read from a single sample in a study of blood T cell repertoires in COVID-19. Clones were sequenced by immunoSEQ multiplex PCR, and TCRdb holds only the in-frame ones, with some missing. Altogether about 150,000 clones are present, around 82% being singletons, with the ten largest covering 15%. Sequenced material: peripheral blood. Receptors originate from a human donor with acute or convalescent COVID-19. The donor label of this sample is uncertain. The CDR3 runs from the conserved cysteine through the conserved F or W. A D gene is named only where the DNA matches it firmly. The listing skips clone size in some rows; elsewhere it reads once, few, many or a size class.

d_call j_call v_call clone_size cdr3_aa cdr3_nt
. TRBJ1-2 TRBV7-9 once CASSLRAGYTF TGTGCCAGCAGCCTCAGGGCTGGCTACACCTTC
. TRBJ2-7 TRBV6-1 once CASSAYRSLFPSYEQYF TGTGCCAGCAGTGCGTACAGGAGTCTCTTCCCATCCTACGAGCAGTACTTC
. TRBJ1-5 TRBV7-2 . CASSTSWQPQHF TGTGCCAGCAGTACCAGTTGGCAGCCCCAGCATTTT
. TRBJ1-6 TRBV2 . CASRLRQIYNSPLHF TGTGCCAGCAGGCTTAGACAGATCTATAATTCACCCCTCCACTTT
TRBD1 TRBJ2-6 TRBV4-1 . CASSQARGLSSGANVLTF TGCGCCAGCAGCCAAGCCAGGGGGTTGAGCTCCGGGGCCAACGTCCTGACTTTC
. TRBJ1-1 TRBV2 . CASRRENGNTEAFF TGTGCCAGCAGGCGGGAAAACGGGAACACTGAAGCTTTCTTT
. TRBJ1-3 TRBV19 . CASKFDRSSGNTIYF TGTGCCAGTAAATTCGACAGGAGCTCTGGAAACACCATATATTTT
TRBD1 TRBJ2-3 TRBV6-5 . CASSFGQVPDTQYF TGTGCCAGCAGTTTCGGACAGGTACCAGATACGCAGTATTTT
TRBD1 TRBJ2-7 TRBV5-1 . CASSLEGAHEQYF TGCGCCAGCAGCTTAGAGGGGGCACACGAGCAGTACTTC
. TRBJ1-4 TRBV21-1 . CASSTCYRAPNEKLFF TGTGCCAGCAGCACTTGCTACAGGGCGCCGAATGAAAAACTGTTTTTT
. TRBJ1-1 TRBV29-1 few CSVIQNTEAFF TGCAGCGTTATCCAGAACACTGAAGCTTTCTTT
. TRBJ2-7 TRBV19 . CASKRDNIAYEQYF TGTGCCAGTAAACGGGACAACATAGCCTACGAGCAGTACTTC
TRBD1 TRBJ1-1 TRBV3-1/TRBV3-2 . CASRTGTTRDTEAFF TGTGCCAGCAGGACAGGGACGACGCGAGACACTGAAGCTTTCTTT
. TRBJ1-4 TRBV30 . CAWSVQAGPTEKLFF TGTGCCTGGAGTGTTCAAGCGGGACCCACGGAAAAACTGTTTTTT
. TRBJ1-1 TRBV20-1 . CSASSRRNTEAFF TGCAGTGCTAGTTCGAGGAGGAACACTGAAGCTTTCTTT
. TRBJ2-2 TRBV27 few CASRGWAGASSSTGELFF TGTGCCAGCCGGGGATGGGCGGGGGCATCGTCGTCCACCGGGGAGCTGTTTTTT
TRBD1 TRBJ2-7 TRBV6-6 . CASRDREHEQYF TGTGCCAGCAGGGACAGGGAACACGAGCAGTACTTC
. TRBJ2-1 TRBV6-5 . CASGGAREQFF TGTGCCAGCGGGGGGGCGCGGGAGCAGTTCTTC
TRBD1 TRBJ1-3 TRBV29-1 . CSVEGQNSGNTIYF TGCAGCGTTGAGGGACAGAACTCTGGAAACACCATATATTTT
TRBD1 TRBJ1-5 TRBV5-4 . CAVKTGINQPQHF TGTGCCGTAAAGACAGGGATCAATCAGCCCCAGCATTTT
. TRBJ2-2 TRBV2 . CASSDGRAGTNTGELFF TGTGCCAGCAGTGACGGCAGGGCAGGGACGAACACCGGGGAGCTGTTTTTT
. TRBJ1-2 TRBV12-5 . CASGLGTRLGGYTF TGTGCTAGTGGTTTAGGGACTCGACTGGGAGGCTACACCTTC
. TRBJ1-1 TRBV18 . CASSDLGGSNTEAFF TGTGCCAGCTCAGACCTAGGGGGATCGAACACTGAAGCTTTCTTT
TRBD1 TRBJ1-6 TRBV4-2 . CASSQGQGLSSPLHF TGTGCCAGCAGCCAGGGACAGGGGCTTTCTTCACCCCTCCACTTT
TRBD2 TRBJ2-7 TRBV18 once CASSPPTSGGAGEQYF TGTGCCAGCTCACCACCTACTAGCGGGGGGGCCGGGGAGCAGTACTTC
TRBD1 TRBJ2-3 TRBV5-6 . CASSFGTGGTDTQYF TGTGCCAGCAGCTTCGGTACAGGGGGCACAGATACGCAGTATTTT
. TRBJ1-2 TRBV7-8 . CASSSDRPVVGGGYTF TGTGCCAGCAGCTCCGACAGGCCGGTGGTGGGCGGGGGCTACACCTTC
. TRBJ1-4 TRBV30 . CAWNGHRNEKLFF TGTGCCTGGAATGGACATCGGAATGAAAAACTGTTTTTT
TRBD1 TRBJ1-5 TRBV2 . CASSPGQADQPQHF TGTGCCAGCAGCCCGGGACAGGCGGATCAGCCCCAGCATTTT
. TRBJ1-6 TRBV30 . CAWSSPGARASNSPLHF TGTGCCTGGAGCTCCCCGGGTGCGAGGGCTAGTAATTCACCCCTCCACTTT
. TRBJ1-1 TRBV11-3 few CASSPGDPGTEAFF TGTGCCAGCAGCCCAGGGGATCCAGGCACTGAAGCTTTCTTT
. TRBJ1-2 TRBV5-1 . CASSLDSYGYTF TGCGCCAGCAGCTTGGACAGCTATGGCTACACCTTC
TRBD1 TRBJ1-2 TRBV2 . CASSEQGARNGYTF TGTGCCAGCAGTGAACAGGGGGCGCGGAATGGCTACACCTTC
. TRBJ1-5 TRBV6-5 . CASTPGGIRPQHF TGTGCCAGCACTCCGGGGGGGATCAGGCCCCAGCATTTT
TRBD1 TRBJ1-1 TRBV5-1 . CASSLADRVTEAFF TGCGCCAGCAGCTTGGCGGACAGGGTAACTGAAGCTTTCTTT
. TRBJ1-1 TRBV4-1 once CASSQDDSQREAFF TGCGCCAGCAGCCAAGATGACAGTCAGAGGGAAGCTTTCTTT